This T cell receptor (beta chain) was identified during a study of shared clonotypes between healthy human individuals. Whole-study findings and limits: When compared with the clonotypes that were shared by all four sorted-subset donors, the non-shared clonotypes turned out to have lower generation probabilities. Collection of samples was limited to blood; tissue repertoires likely differ.

In the case of this clone: Its antigen is currently unknown.

V was pared by 5 bases and J by 5 bases, with 7 bases of the junction left unmatched. CDR3 length equals 14 residues. Germline V gives CDR1 KGHSH, CDR2 LQKENI. Repertoires were generated with immunoSEQ multiplex PCR, while TCRdb's copy carries only in-frame clones and drops some. The sample consists of approximately 980,000 clones, roughly 72% of them appearing once. Source material: memory CD4+ T cells sorted from blood. Subset: CD45RA-negative fraction. This receptor was obtained from a man younger than 35 in good health. V is TRBV18 and J is TRBJ2-5, with 8 bases identical to TRBD1. CDR3 DNA sequence: TGTGCCAGCTCATCGACAGGGGCCCGGGAGACCCAGTACTTC. This gives the protein CASSSTGARETQYF. Together with reference TRBV18 and TRBJ2-5, the CDR3 gives the full variable domain: NAGVMQNPRHLVRRRGQEARLRCSPMKGHSHVYWYRQLPEEGLKFMVYLQKENIIDESGMPKERFSAEFPKEGPSILRIQQVVRGDSAAYFCASSSTGARETQYFGPGTRLLVL.